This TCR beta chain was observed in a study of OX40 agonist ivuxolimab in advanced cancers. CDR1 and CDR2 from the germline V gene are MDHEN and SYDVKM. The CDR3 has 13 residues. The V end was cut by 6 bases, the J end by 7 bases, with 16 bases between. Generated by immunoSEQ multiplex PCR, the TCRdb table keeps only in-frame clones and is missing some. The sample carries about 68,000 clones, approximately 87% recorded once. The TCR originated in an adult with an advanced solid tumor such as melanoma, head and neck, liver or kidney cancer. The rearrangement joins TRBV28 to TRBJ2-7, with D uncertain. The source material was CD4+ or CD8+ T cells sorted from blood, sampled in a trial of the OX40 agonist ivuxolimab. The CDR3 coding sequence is TGTGCCAGCAGACTGACGGGCCCTAGGGAGCAGTACTTC. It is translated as CASRLTGPREQYF.